The TCR beta chain under discussion was sequenced for a study of shared clonotypes between healthy human individuals. In germline, CDR1 is SGHTA, CDR2 FQGNSA. This CDR3 is 12 amino acids long. Trimming took 6 bases from V and 2 from J, leaving 2 bases between them. Study-level results: Larger richness was generally estimated for naive than memory subsets. The study found 4.5% to 5% of naive CD4 clonotypes shared across four donors.

Naive CD8 cells lacked CD45RO, underwent positive selection for CCR7 and left out terminally differentiated effector memory CD45RA+ cells. Only Caucasian adults living in Nashville, Tennessee served as donors. Per the study methods: Junction-only immunoSEQ data arrived without quality scores, meaning filtering differed. Method: immunoSEQ multiplex PCR; TCRdb's copy keeps in-frame clones and lacks some. V, J and clone size are those of that table, while D and trimming were read from the DNA. The repertoire includes about 680,000 clones, around 90% of them detected once, and 24% sits in the top ten. In the case of this clone: Antigen unknown.

This clonotype originated in a man younger than 40 in good health. This chain links TRBV7-2 with TRBJ2-6; D is uncertain. Sequenced material: naive CD8+ T cells sorted from blood. CDR3 coding DNA: TGTGCCAGCAGGGCTGGGGCCAACGTCCTGACTTTC. Translating it yields CASRAGANVLTF.